What follows describes a single TCR beta chain. Its antigen is still unknown. This entry belongs to a study of shared clonotypes between healthy human individuals. CDR3 size: 15 residues. CDR1 MDHEN and CDR2 SYDVKM come from the germline V gene. The germline V and J ends were trimmed by 2 bases and 4 bases, with 11 bases remaining between them. Study-wide results and caveats: Donor scarcity curtailed the genetic and exposure-history diversity represented herein. An anticipated effect of sequencing depth on clonotype sharing among donors was recognized.

Sequenced by immunoSEQ multiplex PCR; TCRdb stores in-frame clones only, minus some. Of about 1.5 million clones in the sample, roughly 96% were seen once. Sequenced: naive CD4+ T cells sorted from blood. Described subset: CD45RA+ positively selected. This sequence joins TRBV28 and TRBJ1-4; D ambiguous. The source is a man between 25 and 39 years old in good health. CDR3 sequence reads: CASSLTGSNNEKLFF. The CDR3 DNA reads TGTGCCAGCAGTTTAACCGGGTCAAATAATGAAAAACTGTTTTTT.